This TCR beta chain originates from a study of cytomegalovirus exposure and HLA in healthy donors. 60 Vbeta and 13 Jbeta primers were used in PCR. Repertoires were generated with immunoSEQ multiplex PCR, while TCRdb's copy carries only in-frame clones and drops some. Of some 140,000 clones in the sample, roughly four fifths were seen once. Trimming cost V 7 bases and J 6 bases; bases outside gene matches: 6. Germline CDR1 and CDR2: LNHDA and SQIVND (reference sequence). The CDR3 is made up of 14 amino acids. Study observations and caveats: Usually a TCR sequence was rare, but some public TCRs were found in many donors. Altogether, about 160 TCR beta chains were recorded as cytomegalovirus-associated.

On this clone: Antigen unknown.

This receptor was identified in a female donor in good health and CMV-seropositive. The sequenced sample consisted of PBMCs. This chain connects TRBV19 to TRBJ2-3; TRBD2 agrees at 11 bases. In nucleotides, the CDR3 is TGTGCCAGTAAGACTAGCGGGATTGGGGATACGCAGTATTTT. Translated, it gives CASKTSGIGDTQYF.